This TCR beta chain appears in the sequencing data of a study of blood T cell repertoires in COVID-19. Germline CDR1 SGHTA, CDR2 FQGNSA. The ends lost 3 bases at V and 7 bases at J; junction bases unmatched: 4. This CDR3 has 14 amino acids. Some clones are missing from TCRdb's copy, which holds only in-frame ones; the method was immunoSEQ multiplex PCR. Altogether roughly 260,000 clones are present, about 88% being singletons, with the ten largest covering under 2.5%. This receptor was obtained from a woman in her thirties or forties who had recovered from COVID-19. The rearrangement uses TRBV7-2 and TRBJ2-1, with TRBD2 identical over 9 bases. Specimen: peripheral blood. The CDR3 nucleotides read TGTGCCAGCAGCTTCCAACTAGCGGGTAATGAGCAGTTCTTC. It is translated as CASSFQLAGNEQFF.